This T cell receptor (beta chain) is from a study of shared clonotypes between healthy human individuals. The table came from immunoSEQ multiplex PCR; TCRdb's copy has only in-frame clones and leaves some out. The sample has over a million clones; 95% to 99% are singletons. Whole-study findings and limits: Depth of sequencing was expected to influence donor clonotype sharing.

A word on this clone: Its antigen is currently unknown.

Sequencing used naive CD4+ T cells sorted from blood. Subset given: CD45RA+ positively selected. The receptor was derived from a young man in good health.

The CDR3 DNA follows: TGTGCCAGTAGGACTAGCGGTCCCTCCGAAGAGCAGTACTTC. Its protein is CASRTSGPSEEQYF. This sequence joins TRBV19 and TRBJ2-7, with TRBD2 matching 9 bases. After removal of 6 bases from V and 7 bases from J, the junction contained 10 bases not matched to a gene. In germline, CDR1 is LNHDA, CDR2 SQIVND (reference sequence). There are 14 residues in the CDR3.